The 7 T cell receptor beta chains presented below share a single source sample, sequenced in a study of shared clonotypes between healthy human individuals. Libraries were prepared by immunoSEQ multiplex PCR; TCRdb keeps only in-frame clonotypes and omits some of them. The data contain over 400,000 clones, approximately 95% of them singletons. Sequenced sample: naive CD4+ T cells sorted from blood. Subset in this sample: CD45RA+ positively selected. The receptors were sampled from a woman younger than 45 in good health.

V is TRBV7-3 and J is TRBJ2-1; 11 bases are shared with TRBD2. V trimming: 3 bases; J trimming: 9 bases; junction bases outside the gene matches: 7. CDR1 SGHTA and CDR2 FQGTGA come from the germline V gene. The CDR3 is 15 amino acids. Written as DNA, the CDR3 is TGTGCCAGCAGCTTGGGACTAGCGGCAAGCAGTGAGCAGTTCTTC. It encodes CASSLGLAASSEQFF. The whole variable domain, remainder taken from reference TRBV7-3 and TRBJ2-1, is GAGVSQTPSNKVTEKGKYVELRCDPISGHTALYWYRQSLGQGPEFLIYFQGTGAADDSGLPNDRFFAVRPEGSVSTLKIQRTERGDSAVYLCASSLGLAASSEQFFGPGTRLTVL.

The chain is built from TRBV6-5 and TRBJ1-1, with D possibly matching TRBD1 (5 bases). The germline V gene encodes CDR1 MNHEY and CDR2 SVGAGI. Trimming shortened V by 5 bases and J by 1 base, and 14 bases separated the two germline ends. The CDR3 loop spans 15 amino acids. CDR3 protein: CASSRRGTSNTEAFF. CDR3 bases: TGTGCCAGCAGTCGCCGGGGCACGTCGAACACTGAAGCTTTCTTT.

The chain employs TRBV6-5 and TRBJ2-7; 7 nucleotides align to TRBD1. Germline V lookup: CDR1 MNHEY, CDR2 SVGAGI. The CDR3 covers 14 residues. V shed 0 bases and J 6 bases; nucleotides not matched to a gene: 5. The CDR3 DNA reads as TGTGCCAGCAGTTACTCGACAGGGCGAGGCGAGCAGTACTTC. It encodes CASSYSTGRGEQYF.

The V call is TRBV7-2, the J call TRBJ2-5, with TRBD2 as a possible D gene (5 bases). V was pared by 1 base and J by 7 bases, with 13 bases between. Germline CDR1 and CDR2: SGHTA and FQGNSA. The CDR3 covers 14 residues. The chain's CDR3 is CASSLELGRGTQYF. In DNA, the CDR3 is TGTGCCAGCAGCTTAGAATTGGGGAGAGGGACCCAGTACTTC.

The chain combines TRBV7-8 with TRBJ2-5, with 8 bases matching TRBD2. Trimming took 5 bases from V and 2 from J; bases not matched to a gene: 7. The CDR3 runs to 15 residues. The germline V gene has CDR1 SGHVS and CDR2 FQNEAQ. The CDR3 sequence is CASSGRGGRQETQYF. The CDR3 nucleotides read TGTGCCAGCAGCGGCCGCGGGGGGCGACAAGAGACCCAGTACTTC.

The V gene is TRBV28, the J gene TRBJ2-5; possibly TRBD2 for D (7 bases). Gene TRBJ2-7 matches the end of the DNA better, so the J call may be wrong. This CDR3 contains 13 residues. Germline loops: CDR1 MDHEN, CDR2 SYDVKM. CDR3 coding DNA: TGTGCCAGCAGCGGGGCGGGGGCCCACGAGCAGTACTTC. Translating gives CASSGAGAHEQYF.

This clone appeared once. The V gene is TRBV4-1, the J gene TRBJ2-7; perhaps TRBD2 as D (6 bases). The CDR3 is 16 residues long. Germline-derived CDR1 and CDR2 are MGHRA and YSYEKL. The V end lost 3 bases, the J end lost 3 bases, and 18 bases lay between the germline ends. CDR3 sequence (DNA): TGCGCCAGCAGCCAGCGGCTGACGGGAGAATTCTACGAGCAGTACTTC. Translation: CASSQRLTGEFYEQYF.